The 22 T cell receptor beta chains below were found in one sample sequenced in a study of TET2 disruption in CD19-targeted CAR T cells. Treatment indicated: autologous CTL019 cells: CD19 CAR with 4-1BB and CD3 zeta domains. The assay was immunoSEQ multiplex PCR, and TCRdb's table has in-frame clones only and misses some. The sample data list about 30,000 clones. These receptors are not linked to any known antigen. Sequences were derived from CD8- CAR+ T cells sorted from cultured blood T cells, sampled for CD19 CAR T cell therapy. The subset was: CD8-negative CAR-positive T cells from the infusion product. The receptors shown here come from a man aged 65 to 79 with chronic lymphocytic leukemia.

Of note for this clone: The read ends 3 residues early relative to the CDR3; the germline J gene fills the gap. The rearrangement uses TRBV2 and TRBJ2-4; 11 bases agree with TRBD2. CDR3 size: 15 residues. Germline CDR1 reads SNHLY; CDR2 reads FYNNEI. This chain's CDR3 is CASSPQLAGVETQYF. The part of the CDR3 DNA that was read is TGTGCCAGCAGTCCTCAACTAGCGGGGGTAGAGACT.

A remark on this clone: The read terminates 3 residues before the CDR3 end, so the remaining end is supplied by the germline J gene. The chain has TRBV5-4 and TRBJ2-4; 9 bases match TRBD1. The CDR3 loop spans 15 amino acids. Per the germline V gene, CDR1 is SGHNT and CDR2 is YYREEE (reference sequence). Incomplete CDR3 DNA: TGTGCCAGCACCCTGGACAGGGGCCAAGGAGGGACT. Translation gives CASTLDRGQGGT. The entire CDR3 is CASTLDRGQGGTQYF.

For this clone: Read sequence stops 3 residues before the CDR3 end, and the germline J gene provides the missing end. V gene TRBV7-2 combines with J gene TRBJ2-4; weak D call: TRBD1 (5 bases). Per germline, CDR1 SGHTA and CDR2 FQGNSA. The CDR3 has 14 amino acids. The part of the CDR3 DNA that was read is TGTGCCAGCAGCCCACAAGCCGACAGTAGAGGT. Translating it yields CASSPQADSRG. The complete CDR3 protein is CASSPQADSRGQYF.

A note on this clone: The read ends 3 residues shy of where the CDR3 ends; the end is completed using the germline J gene. V usage is TRBV7-3 and J usage is TRBJ2-4; D perhaps matches TRBD1 (6 bases). This CDR3 has 16 amino acids. The germline V gene has CDR1 SGHTA and CDR2 FQGTGA. The CDR3 spells CASSPQGSGSNQPQYF. The CDR3 bases that were read are TGTGCCAGCAGCCCTCAGGGGAGTGGGAGCAATCAGCCT.

About this clone: The read comes to an end 3 residues before the CDR3 does, leaving the germline J gene to fill in the end. The rearrangement uses TRBV30 and TRBJ2-1, with D uncertain. V was pared by 2 bases and J by 7 bases, with 3 bases between. This CDR3 spans 10 amino acids. The V gene's germline CDR1 is GTSNPN and CDR2 SVGIG (reference sequence). CDR3 DNA, as far as it was read: TGTGCCTGGAGTCGTAATGAG. Its translation is CAWSRNE. The complete CDR3 sequence is CAWSRNEQFF.

About this clone: Read coverage stops 3 residues before the CDR3 terminus; the germline J gene supplies the remainder. The V and J genes are TRBV5-4 and TRBJ1-6, with D uncertain. V was trimmed by 4 bases and J by 9 bases, leaving 8 bases between them. This CDR3 has 12 residues. The germline V gene has CDR1 SGHNT and CDR2 YYREEE (reference sequence). CDR3 loop: CASSVDSSPLHF. CDR3 DNA (partial): TGTGCCAGCAGCGTCGACTCTTCACCC. Drawing the rest from reference TRBV5-4 and TRBJ1-6, the complete variable domain is ETGVTQSPTHLIKTRGQQVTLRCSSQSGHNTVSWYQQALGQGPQFIFQYYREEENGRGNFPPRFSGLQFPNYSSELNVNALELDDSALYLCASSVDSSPLHFGNGTRLTVT.

A word on this clone: The read halts 3 residues ahead of the CDR3 end, with the missing end drawn from the germline J gene. In the same sample, other DNA sequences code for this CDR3. This chain links TRBV20-1 with TRBJ1-2; D is unresolved. The length of the CDR3 is 13 residues. In germline, CDR1 is DFQATT, CDR2 SNEGSKA (reference sequence). CDR3 region: CSARVQMPRGYTF. Partial CDR3 DNA: TGCAGTGCTAGAGTACAGATGCCTCGAGGT.

The CDR3 DNA, read in part, is TGTGCCAGCAGCCAAGGGGCCGACTTAGGCGATGAG. Translated, it gives CASSQGADLGDE. The entire CDR3 is CASSQGADLGDEQFF. The chain recombines TRBV11-3 with TRBJ2-1; TRBD1 is a possible D gene (5 bases). The read ends 3 residues before the CDR3 terminus; that terminus is restored from the germline J gene. The length of the CDR3 is 15 residues. The V end lost 5 bases, the J end lost 8 bases, and 19 bases lay between the germline ends. Germline V gene sequence: CDR1 SGHNT, CDR2 YENEEA.

Remarks on this clone: The read halts 3 residues ahead of the CDR3 end, with the missing end drawn from the germline J gene. Additional DNA sequences in this sample encode the identical CDR3. This rearrangement joins TRBV5-1 to TRBJ1-2; 12 bases line up with TRBD1. V lost 4 bases and J lost 2; bases outside the gene matches: 3. CDR3 size: 15 residues. Germline CDR1 is SGHRS and CDR2 is YFSETQ. CDR3 in amino acids: CASSGGTGGNYGYTF. The CDR3 DNA, read in part, is TGCGCCAGCAGCGGGGGGACAGGGGGCAACTATGGC. Full variable domain (outside the CDR3, taken from reference TRBV5-1 and TRBJ1-2): KAGVTQTPRYLIKTRGQQVTLSCSPISGHRSVSWYQQTPGQGLQFLFEYFSETQRNKGNFPGRFSGRQFSNSRSEMNVSTLELGDSALYLCASSGGTGGNYGYTFGSGTRLTVV.

The CDR3 DNA, read in part, is TGTGCCAGTAGTATGGGACCGGGACAGGGGGCCAGTCAGCCT. Protein product: CASSMGPGQGASQP. The entire CDR3 protein is CASSMGPGQGASQPQYF. The J gene is TRBJ2-4, the V gene TRBV19; 12 nucleotides agree with TRBD1. The read terminates 3 residues ahead of where the CDR3 ends, so the germline J gene completes it. Germline V lookup: CDR1 LNHDA, CDR2 SQIVND (reference sequence). The CDR3 runs 17 residues.

With regard to this clone: The CDR3 is cut off 3 residues early in the read; its end comes from the germline J gene. This rearrangement joins TRBV7-2 to TRBJ1-1; D is possibly TRBD1 (5 bases). The CDR3 is 15 residues long. From germline, CDR1 is SGHTA and CDR2 FQGNSA. CDR3 amino acids: CASSPGSTSGVEAFF. The DNA read from the CDR3 is TGTGCCAGCAGCCCAGGGTCGACTAGCGGGGTCGAG.

Points on this clone: Read sequence stops 3 residues before the CDR3 end, and the germline J gene provides the missing end. The chain employs TRBV3-1 (or the pseudogene TRBV3-2) and TRBJ2-3, with D possibly matching TRBD2 (5 bases). The V gene's germline CDR1 is LGHDT and CDR2 YNNKEL (reference sequence). This CDR3 comprises 16 residues. Trimming removed 0 bases at V and 0 bases at J, with 10 bases between. Here the CDR3 reads CASSQDSARSTDTQYF. CDR3 DNA (partial): TGTGCCAGCAGCCAAGATAGCGCTAGAAGCACAGATACG.

Incomplete CDR3 DNA: TGTGCCAGCAGCGTAGCATCGGGGTCCCGCACAGATACG. Its translation: CASSVASGSRTDT. The whole CDR3 protein reads CASSVASGSRTDTQYF. The V and J genes are TRBV9 and TRBJ2-3; perhaps TRBD2 as D (5 bases). The CDR3 end is not reached by the read, which stops 3 residues before it; the germline J gene fills it in. Germline V CDR1 and CDR2: SGDLS, YYNGEE. This CDR3 contains 16 residues. V lost 0 bases to trimming and J lost 1 base, with 12 bases between them.

A word on this clone: The CDR3 end falls 3 residues outside the read, so it is completed with the germline J gene. The chain employs TRBV20-1 and TRBJ2-7; 11 bases are shared with TRBD1. There are 14 residues in the CDR3. The V segment lost 7 bases and the J segment 5 bases; nucleotides outside the gene matches: 10. In germline, CDR1 is DFQATT, CDR2 SNEGSKA (reference sequence). The CDR3 reads CSVQPGQGGDEQYF. The DNA read from the CDR3 is TGCAGTGTACAACCGGGACAGGGGGGAGACGAG.

A remark on this clone: The read comes to an end 3 residues before the CDR3 does, leaving the germline J gene to fill in the end. The chain has TRBV20-1 and TRBJ2-2; 13 bases line up with TRBD2. The trim removed 2 bases at V and 3 bases at J, leaving 9 bases unmatched. The V gene's germline CDR1 is DFQATT and CDR2 SNEGSKA (reference sequence). The CDR3 covers 18 residues. This chain's CDR3 is CSARPGTSGVSYTGELFF. Incomplete CDR3 DNA: TGCAGTGCTAGACCCGGGACTAGCGGGGTATCATACACCGGGGAG.

A note on this clone: The CDR3 goes on 3 residues after the read ends, and that part is filled in from the germline J gene. The chain joins TRBV2 to TRBJ2-4, with TRBD1 matching over 9 bases. Germline CDR1 and CDR2: SNHLY and FYNNEI. The CDR3 spans 14 residues. The sequenced CDR3 bases are TGTGCCAGCAGCGACGGGACAGGGTCCTATGGT. Protein sequence: CASSDGTGSYG. The whole CDR3 region reads CASSDGTGSYGQYF.

Notes on this clone: Coverage ceases 3 residues before the CDR3 finishes, and the germline J gene fills in the end. The chain links TRBV5-1 to TRBJ2-2, with 8 bases lining up with TRBD2. The CDR3 sequence is 16 residues long. Germline loops: CDR1 SGHRS, CDR2 YFSETQ. Trimming took 4 bases from V and 1 from J; bases not matched to a gene: 6. CDR3 DNA (partial): TGCGCCAGCAGCAGAAGCGGGGGCCTGAACACCGGGGAG. Its translation is CASSRSGGLNTGE. The whole CDR3 is CASSRSGGLNTGELFF.

About this clone itself: Read data end 3 residues before the CDR3 end; the end is taken from the germline J gene. The chain carries TRBV28 and TRBJ1-2, with D perhaps matching TRBD1 (6 bases). The CDR3 is 13 amino acids. Germline V gives CDR1 MDHEN, CDR2 SYDVKM. The germline V and J ends were trimmed by 5 bases and 5 bases, with 12 bases remaining between them. The sequenced CDR3 bases are TGTGCCAGCAGTCTGACGGACAGATATGGC. Protein: CASSLTDRYG. The CDR3, in full, reads CASSLTDRYGYTF.

Details on this clone: The read terminates 3 residues ahead of where the CDR3 ends, so the germline J gene completes it. This chain links TRBV5-1 with TRBJ2-5; tentatively, D is TRBD2 (7 bases). This CDR3 has 17 residues. V lost 4 bases to trimming and J lost 0 bases, with 19 bases between them. The V gene's germline CDR1 is SGHRS and CDR2 YFSETQ. The CDR3: CASSGGAGAQYQETQYF. CDR3 bases read: TGCGCCAGCAGCGGCGGGGCGGGGGCCCAGTACCAAGAGACC.

Comments on this clone: The CDR3 end falls 3 residues outside the read, so it is completed with the germline J gene. V and J are TRBV13 and TRBJ2-2; D possibly uses TRBD1 or TRBD2 (5 bases each). The CDR3 contains 17 residues. Germline V gene lookup returns CDR1 PRHDT and CDR2 FYEKMQ (reference sequence). The CDR3 protein is CASSFGRRGATNEKLFF. The sequenced CDR3 bases are TGTGCCAGCAGCTTCGGACGCAGAGGGGCAACTAATGAAAAG.

On this clone: The germline gene is not matched at one end of the junction; a read error may be the cause. The CDR3 end lies 3 residues beyond the end of the read and is filled in from the germline J gene. The chain carries TRBV7-2 and TRBJ2-7; 8 bases map to TRBD1. The CDR3 runs 13 residues. The germline V gene has CDR1 SGHTA and CDR2 FQGNSA. The sequenced part of the CDR3 DNA is TGTGCCAGCGGACGGGACAGGTCCTCCGAG. This gives the protein CASGRDRSSE. The entire CDR3 protein reads CASGRDRSSEQYF.

In regard to this clone: The read stops 3 residues short of the end of the CDR3; the missing end is completed from the germline J gene. The V and J genes are TRBV20-1 and TRBJ1-2, with TRBD1 as a possible D gene (5 bases). Germline loops: CDR1 DFQATT, CDR2 SNEGSKA (reference sequence). Deletions cut 6 bases from V and 4 bases from J, with 9 bases between. The CDR3 loop spans 11 amino acids. This chain's CDR3 is CSATEAYGYTF. CDR3 bases read: TGCAGTGCGACAGAAGCCTATGGC.